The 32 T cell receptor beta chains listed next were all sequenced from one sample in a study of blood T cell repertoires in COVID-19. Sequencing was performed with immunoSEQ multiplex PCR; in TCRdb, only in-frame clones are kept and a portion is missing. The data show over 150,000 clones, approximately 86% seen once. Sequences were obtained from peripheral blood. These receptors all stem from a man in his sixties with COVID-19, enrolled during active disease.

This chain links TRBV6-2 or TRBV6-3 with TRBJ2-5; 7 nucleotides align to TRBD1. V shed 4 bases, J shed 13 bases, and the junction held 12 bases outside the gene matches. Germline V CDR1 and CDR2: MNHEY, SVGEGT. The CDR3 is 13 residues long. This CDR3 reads CASSFPGPGGRYF. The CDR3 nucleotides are TGTGCCAGCAGTTTTCCCGGGCCAGGGGGTCGGTACTTC.

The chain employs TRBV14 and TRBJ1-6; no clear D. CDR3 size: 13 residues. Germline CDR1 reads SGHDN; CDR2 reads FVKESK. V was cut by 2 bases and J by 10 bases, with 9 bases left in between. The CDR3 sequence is CASSQQRESPLHF. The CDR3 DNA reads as TGTGCCAGCAGCCAACAACGCGAGTCACCCCTCCACTTT. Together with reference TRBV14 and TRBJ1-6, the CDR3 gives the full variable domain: EAGVTQFPSHSVIEKGQTVTLRCDPISGHDNLYWYRRVMGKEIKFLLHFVKESKQDESGMPNNRFLAERTGGTYSTLKVQPAELEDSGVYFCASSQQRESPLHFGNGTRLTVT.

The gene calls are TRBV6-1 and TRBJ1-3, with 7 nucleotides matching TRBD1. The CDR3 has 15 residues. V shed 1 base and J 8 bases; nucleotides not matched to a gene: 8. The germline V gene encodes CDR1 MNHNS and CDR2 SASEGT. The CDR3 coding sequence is TGTGCCAGCAGTGAAGGATACAGGGGTTGGGACACCATATATTTT. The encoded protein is CASSEGYRGWDTIYF.

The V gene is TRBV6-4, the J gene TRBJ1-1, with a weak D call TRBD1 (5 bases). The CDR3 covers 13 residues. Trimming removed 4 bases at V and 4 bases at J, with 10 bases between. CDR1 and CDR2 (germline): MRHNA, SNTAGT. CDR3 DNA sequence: TGTGCCAGCAGTGTGGGCCAGGGCACTGAAGCTTTCTTT. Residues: CASSVGQGTEAFF.

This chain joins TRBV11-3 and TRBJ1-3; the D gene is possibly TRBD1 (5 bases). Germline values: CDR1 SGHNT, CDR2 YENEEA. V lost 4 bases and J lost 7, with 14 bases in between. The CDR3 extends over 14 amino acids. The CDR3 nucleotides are TGTGCCAGCAGCTCAAGACCCAGGGCCAACACCATATATTTT. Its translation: CASSSRPRANTIYF.

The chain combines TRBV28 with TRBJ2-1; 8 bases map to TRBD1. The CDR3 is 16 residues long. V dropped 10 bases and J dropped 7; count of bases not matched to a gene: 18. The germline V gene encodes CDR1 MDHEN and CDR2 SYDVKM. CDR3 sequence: CATRPGDRGFRNEQFF. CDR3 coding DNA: TGTGCCACCCGCCCTGGAGACAGGGGTTTTAGAAATGAGCAGTTCTTC.

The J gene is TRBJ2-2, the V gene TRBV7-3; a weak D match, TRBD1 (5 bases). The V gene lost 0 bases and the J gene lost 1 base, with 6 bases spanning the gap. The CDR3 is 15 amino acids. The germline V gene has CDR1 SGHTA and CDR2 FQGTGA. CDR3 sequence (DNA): TGTGCCAGCAGCTTAACTACAGGGAACACCGGGGAGCTGTTTTTT. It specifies CASSLTTGNTGELFF.

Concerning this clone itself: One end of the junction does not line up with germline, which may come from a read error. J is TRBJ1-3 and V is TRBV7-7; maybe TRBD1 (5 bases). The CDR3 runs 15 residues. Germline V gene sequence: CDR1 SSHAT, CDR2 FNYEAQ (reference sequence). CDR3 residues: CASSLAQGSGNTIYF. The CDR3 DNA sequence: TGTGCTAGCAGCTTAGCGCAGGGCTCTGGAAACACCATATATTTT.

CDR3 coding DNA: TGTGCCAGTAGTAAAGACAGGGCCTCCATCATTTTCACAGATACGCAGTATTTT. Its translation is CASSKDRASIIFTDTQYF. This rearrangement joins TRBV19 to TRBJ2-3; 7 bases are a match to TRBD1. With V trimmed by 4 bases and J by 2 bases, 15 bases remained unmatched. CDR1 is LNHDA, CDR2 SQIVND, per germline (reference sequence). The CDR3 length is 18 residues.

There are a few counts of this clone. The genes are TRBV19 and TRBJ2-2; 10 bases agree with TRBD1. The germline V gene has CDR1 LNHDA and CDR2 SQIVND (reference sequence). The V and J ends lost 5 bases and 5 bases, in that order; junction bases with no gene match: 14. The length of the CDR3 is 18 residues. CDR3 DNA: TGTGCCAGTAGTGACCCTAGGGGACAGGGGCGAATTACCGGGGAGCTGTTTTTT. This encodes CASSDPRGQGRITGELFF.

The CDR3 here is CASSDRGAVFSGANVLTF. The CDR3 DNA is TGTGCCAGTAGTGACAGGGGTGCCGTTTTCTCTGGGGCCAACGTCCTGACTTTC. V and J are TRBV19 and TRBJ2-6; 8 nucleotides align to TRBD1. The CDR3 is 18 residues long. CDR1 and CDR2 (germline): LNHDA, SQIVND (reference sequence). Germline trimming cut 5 bases from V and 0 bases from J; bases unmatched to any gene: 9.

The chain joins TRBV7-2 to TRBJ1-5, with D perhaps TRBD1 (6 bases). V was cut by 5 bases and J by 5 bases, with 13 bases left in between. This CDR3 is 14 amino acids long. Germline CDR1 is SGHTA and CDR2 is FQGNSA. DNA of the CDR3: TGTGCCAGCAGCCAACAGGGAATTTATCAGCCCCAGCATTTT. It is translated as CASSQQGIYQPQHF.

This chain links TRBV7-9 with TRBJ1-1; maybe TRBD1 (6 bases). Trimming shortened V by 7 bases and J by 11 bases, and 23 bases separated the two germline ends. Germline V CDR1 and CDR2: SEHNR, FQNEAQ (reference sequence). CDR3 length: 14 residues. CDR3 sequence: CASIDGQTTLKAFF. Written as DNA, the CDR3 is TGTGCCAGCATCGACGGACAGACTACACTGAAGGCTTTCTTT. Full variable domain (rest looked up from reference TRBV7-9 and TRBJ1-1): DTGVSQNPRHKITKRGQNVTFRCDPISEHNRLYWYRQTLGQGPEFLTYFQNEAQLEKSRLLSDRFSAERPKGSFSTLEIQRTEQGDSAMYLCASIDGQTTLKAFFGQGTRLTVV.

In nucleotides, the CDR3 is TGTGCCAGCAGCCTCCTAGGGCAGGGAAACAACGAGCAGTACTTC. It encodes CASSLLGQGNNEQYF. This chain joins TRBV7-8 and TRBJ2-7, with TRBD1 as a possible D gene (5 bases). The CDR3 extends over 15 amino acids. V lost 5 bases, J lost 5 bases, and 19 bases lay in between. Germline V gene data show CDR1 as SGHVS and CDR2 as FQNEAQ. Complete variable domain (other parts from reference TRBV7-8 and TRBJ2-7): GAGVSQSPRYKVAKRGQDVALRCDPISGHVSLFWYQQALGQGPEFLTYFQNEAQLDKSGLPSDRFFAERPEGSVSTLKIQRTQQEDSAVYLCASSLLGQGNNEQYFGPGTRLTVT.

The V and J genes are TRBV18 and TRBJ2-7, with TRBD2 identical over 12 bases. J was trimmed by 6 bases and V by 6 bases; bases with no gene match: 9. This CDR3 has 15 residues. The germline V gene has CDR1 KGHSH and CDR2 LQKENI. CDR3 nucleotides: TGTGCCAGCTCGCAACAGACTAGCGGGAGTAGCGAGCAGTACTTC. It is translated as CASSQQTSGSSEQYF.

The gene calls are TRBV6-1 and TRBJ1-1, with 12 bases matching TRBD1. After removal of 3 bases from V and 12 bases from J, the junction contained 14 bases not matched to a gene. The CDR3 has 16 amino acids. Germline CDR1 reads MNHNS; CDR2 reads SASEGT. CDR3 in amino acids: CASSDPGQGAYGASFF. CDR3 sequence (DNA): TGTGCCAGCAGTGACCCGGGACAGGGGGCCTACGGAGCGTCTTTCTTT.

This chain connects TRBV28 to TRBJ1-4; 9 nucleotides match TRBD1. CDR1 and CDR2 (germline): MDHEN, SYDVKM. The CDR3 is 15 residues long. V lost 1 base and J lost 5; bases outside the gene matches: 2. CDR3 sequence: CASSLSGTGNEKLFF. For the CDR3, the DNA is TGTGCCAGCAGTTTATCCGGGACAGGGAATGAAAAACTGTTTTTT.

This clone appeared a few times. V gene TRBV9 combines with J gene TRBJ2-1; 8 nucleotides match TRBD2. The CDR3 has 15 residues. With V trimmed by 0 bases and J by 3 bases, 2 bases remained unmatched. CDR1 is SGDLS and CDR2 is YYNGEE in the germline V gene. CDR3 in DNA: TGTGCCAGCAGCGTAGGGCTAGCGGGCTACAATGAGCAGTTCTTC. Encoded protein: CASSVGLAGYNEQFF.

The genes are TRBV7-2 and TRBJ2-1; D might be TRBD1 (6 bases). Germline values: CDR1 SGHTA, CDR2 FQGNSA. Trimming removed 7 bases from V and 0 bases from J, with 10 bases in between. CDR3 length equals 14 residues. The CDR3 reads CASKTGNSYNEQFF. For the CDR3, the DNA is TGTGCCAGCAAAACAGGGAACTCCTACAATGAGCAGTTCTTC.

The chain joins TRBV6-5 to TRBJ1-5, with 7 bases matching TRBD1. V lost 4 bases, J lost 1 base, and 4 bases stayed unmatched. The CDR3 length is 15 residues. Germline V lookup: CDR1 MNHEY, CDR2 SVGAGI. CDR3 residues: CASSSQGISNQPQHF. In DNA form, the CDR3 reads TGTGCCAGCAGTTCACAGGGGATCAGCAATCAGCCCCAGCATTTT.

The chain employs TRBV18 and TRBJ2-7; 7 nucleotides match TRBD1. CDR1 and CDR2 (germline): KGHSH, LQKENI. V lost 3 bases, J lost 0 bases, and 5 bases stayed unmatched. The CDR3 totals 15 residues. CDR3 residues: CASSPSGDSSYEQYF. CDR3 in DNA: TGTGCCAGCTCACCCTCCGGGGACAGCTCCTACGAGCAGTACTTC.

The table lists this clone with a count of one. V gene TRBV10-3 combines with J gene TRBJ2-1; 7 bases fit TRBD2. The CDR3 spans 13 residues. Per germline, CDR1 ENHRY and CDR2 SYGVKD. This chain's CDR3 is CGTERETHNEQFF. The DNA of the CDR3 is TGTGGAACGGAGCGGGAAACGCACAATGAGCAGTTCTTC.

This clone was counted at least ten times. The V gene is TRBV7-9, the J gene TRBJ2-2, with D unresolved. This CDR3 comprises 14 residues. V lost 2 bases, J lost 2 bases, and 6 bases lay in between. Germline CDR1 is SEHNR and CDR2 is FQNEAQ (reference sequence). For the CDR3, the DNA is TGTGCCAGCAGCTTACCCAGTAACACCGGGGAGCTGTTTTTT. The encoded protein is CASSLPSNTGELFF. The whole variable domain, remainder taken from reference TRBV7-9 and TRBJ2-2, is DTGVSQNPRHKITKRGQNVTFRCDPISEHNRLYWYRQTLGQGPEFLTYFQNEAQLEKSRLLSDRFSAERPKGSFSTLEIQRTEQGDSAMYLCASSLPSNTGELFFGEGSRLTVL.

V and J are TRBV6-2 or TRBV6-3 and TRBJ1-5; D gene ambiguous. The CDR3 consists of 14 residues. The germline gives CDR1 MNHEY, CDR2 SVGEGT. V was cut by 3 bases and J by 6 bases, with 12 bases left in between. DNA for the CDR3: TGTGCCAGCAGTTATGTGCAGGTGGGTCAGCCCCAGCATTTT. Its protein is CASSYVQVGQPQHF.

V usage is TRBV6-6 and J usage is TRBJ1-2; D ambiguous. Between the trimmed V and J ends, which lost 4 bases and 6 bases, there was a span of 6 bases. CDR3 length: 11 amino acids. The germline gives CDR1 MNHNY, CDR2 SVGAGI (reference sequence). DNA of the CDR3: TGTGCCAGCAGTTCCGGGGATGGCTACACCTTC. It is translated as CASSSGDGYTF.

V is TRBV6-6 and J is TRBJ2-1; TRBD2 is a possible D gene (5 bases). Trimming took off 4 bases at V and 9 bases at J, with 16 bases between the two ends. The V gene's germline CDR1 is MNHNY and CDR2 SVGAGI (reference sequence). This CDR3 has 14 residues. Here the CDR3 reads CASSSPDSTGEQFF. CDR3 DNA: TGTGCCAGCAGTTCCCCGGACTCGACGGGTGAGCAGTTCTTC.

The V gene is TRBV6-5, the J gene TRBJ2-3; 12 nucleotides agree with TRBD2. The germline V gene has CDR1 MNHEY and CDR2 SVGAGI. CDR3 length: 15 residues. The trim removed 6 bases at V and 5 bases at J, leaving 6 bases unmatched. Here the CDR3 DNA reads TGTGCCAGCAGCATGACTAGCGGGGGCGGAGATACGCAGTATTTT. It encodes CASSMTSGGGDTQYF.

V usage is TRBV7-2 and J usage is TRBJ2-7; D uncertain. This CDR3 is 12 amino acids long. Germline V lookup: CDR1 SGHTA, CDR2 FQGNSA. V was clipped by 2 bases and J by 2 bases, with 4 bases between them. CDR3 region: CASSLSAYEQYF. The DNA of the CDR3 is TGTGCCAGCAGCTTAAGCGCCTACGAGCAGTACTTC.

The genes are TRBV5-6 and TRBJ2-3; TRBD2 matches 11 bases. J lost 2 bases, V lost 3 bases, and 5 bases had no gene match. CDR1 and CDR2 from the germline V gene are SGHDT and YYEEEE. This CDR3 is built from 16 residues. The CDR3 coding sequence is TGTGCCAGCAGCTCGACTAGCGGGGTGACCACAGATACGCAGTATTTT. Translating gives CASSSTSGVTTDTQYF. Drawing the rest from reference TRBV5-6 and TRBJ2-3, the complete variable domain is DAGVTQSPTHLIKTRGQQVTLRCSPKSGHDTVSWYQQALGQGPQFIFQYYEEEERQRGNFPDRFSGHQFPNYSSELNVNALLLGDSALYLCASSSTSGVTTDTQYFGPGTRLTVL.

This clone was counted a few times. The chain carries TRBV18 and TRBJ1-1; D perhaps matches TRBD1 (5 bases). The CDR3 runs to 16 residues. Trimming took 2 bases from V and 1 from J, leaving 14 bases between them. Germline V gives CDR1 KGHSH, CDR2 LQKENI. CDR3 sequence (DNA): TGTGCCAGCTCACCAAGACAGTTCTCTCAGAACACTGAAGCTTTCTTT. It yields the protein CASSPRQFSQNTEAFF.

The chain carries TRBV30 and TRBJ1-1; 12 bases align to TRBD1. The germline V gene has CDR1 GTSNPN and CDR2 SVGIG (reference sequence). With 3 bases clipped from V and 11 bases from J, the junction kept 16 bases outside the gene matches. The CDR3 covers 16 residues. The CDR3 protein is CAWRLPGQGAIRHAFF. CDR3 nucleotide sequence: TGTGCCTGGAGGCTCCCGGGACAGGGGGCAATCCGGCACGCTTTCTTT. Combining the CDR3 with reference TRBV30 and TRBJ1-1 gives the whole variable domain SQTIHQWPATLVQPVGSPLSLECTVEGTSNPNLYWYRQAAGRGLQLLFYSVGIGQISSEVPQNLSASRPQDRQFILSSKKLLLSDSGFYLCAWRLPGQGAIRHAFFGQGTRLTVV.

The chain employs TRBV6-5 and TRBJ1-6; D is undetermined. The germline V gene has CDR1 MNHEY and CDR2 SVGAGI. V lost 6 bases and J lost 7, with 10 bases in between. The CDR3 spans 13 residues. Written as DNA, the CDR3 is TGTGCCAGCAGAAGGACGGGGAATTCACCCCTCCACTTT. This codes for CASRRTGNSPLHF.